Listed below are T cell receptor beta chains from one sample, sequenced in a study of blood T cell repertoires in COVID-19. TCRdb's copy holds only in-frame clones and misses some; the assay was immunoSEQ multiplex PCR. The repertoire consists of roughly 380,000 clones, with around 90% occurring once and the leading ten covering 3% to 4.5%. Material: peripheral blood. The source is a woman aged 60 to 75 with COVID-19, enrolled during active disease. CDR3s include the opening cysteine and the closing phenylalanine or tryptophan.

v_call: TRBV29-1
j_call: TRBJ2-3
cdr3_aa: CRVTSGGATDTQYF

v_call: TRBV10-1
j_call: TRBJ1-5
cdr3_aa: CASSESGSSQPQHF

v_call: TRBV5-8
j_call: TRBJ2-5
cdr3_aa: CASSSQTRGGQYF

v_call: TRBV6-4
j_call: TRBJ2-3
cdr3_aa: CASSDSGQGSNTQYF

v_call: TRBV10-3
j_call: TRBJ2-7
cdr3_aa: CAISRTGSSYEQYF

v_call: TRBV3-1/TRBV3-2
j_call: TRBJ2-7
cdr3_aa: CASSQADRGPYEQYF

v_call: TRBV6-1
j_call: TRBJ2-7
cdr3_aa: CASSEAPKPYEQYF

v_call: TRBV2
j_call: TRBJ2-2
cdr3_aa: CASSGAGPRTGELFF

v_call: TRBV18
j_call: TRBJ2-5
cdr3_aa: CASSLAGRQETQYF

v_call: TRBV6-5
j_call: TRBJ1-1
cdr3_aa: CASSYSIQNTEAFF

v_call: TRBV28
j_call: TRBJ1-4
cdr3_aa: CASSAREETNEKLFF

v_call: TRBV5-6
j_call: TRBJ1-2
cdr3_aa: CASSRIRDRVFGGYTF

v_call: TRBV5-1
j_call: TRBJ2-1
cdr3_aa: CASSLARTSGPGNEQFF

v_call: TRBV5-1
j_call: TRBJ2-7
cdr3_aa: CASSIRDRNYEQYF

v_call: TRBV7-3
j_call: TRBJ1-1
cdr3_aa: CASSPTPVNTEAFF

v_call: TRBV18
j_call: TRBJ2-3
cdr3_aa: CASSPWEGTTDTQYF

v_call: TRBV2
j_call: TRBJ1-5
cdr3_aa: CASSPRQGSNQPQHF

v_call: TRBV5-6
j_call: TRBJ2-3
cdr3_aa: CASSLVREHTDTQYF

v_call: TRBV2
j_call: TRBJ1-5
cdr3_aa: CASSETGPNQPQHF

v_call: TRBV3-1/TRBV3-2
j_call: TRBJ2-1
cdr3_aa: CASSQGGRTAEQFF

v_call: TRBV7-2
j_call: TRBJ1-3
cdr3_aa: CASSAMAQAFSGNTIYF

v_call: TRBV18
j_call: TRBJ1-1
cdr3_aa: CASSPGQVTMNTEAFF

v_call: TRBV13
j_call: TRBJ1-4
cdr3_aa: CASSARQGSYANEKLFF

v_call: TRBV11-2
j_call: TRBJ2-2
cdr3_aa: CASSLENPTGIRELFF

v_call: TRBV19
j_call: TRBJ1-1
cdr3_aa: CASSRTGELKLLF

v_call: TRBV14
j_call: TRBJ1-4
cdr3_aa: CASSPGLGRSGKLFF

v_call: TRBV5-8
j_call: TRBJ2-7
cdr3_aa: CASSFRGQPSSYEQYF

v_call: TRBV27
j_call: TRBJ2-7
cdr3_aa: CASSQERGAPYEQYF

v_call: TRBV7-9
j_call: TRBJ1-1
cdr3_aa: CASSLQGINTEAFF

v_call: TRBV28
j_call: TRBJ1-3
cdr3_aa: CASSPWTGGGNTIYF

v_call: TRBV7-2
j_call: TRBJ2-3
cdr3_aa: CASSRSGQGTDTQYF

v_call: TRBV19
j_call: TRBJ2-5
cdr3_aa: CASSTTSWETQYF

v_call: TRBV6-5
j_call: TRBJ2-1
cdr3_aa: CASSSRQGRNNEQFF

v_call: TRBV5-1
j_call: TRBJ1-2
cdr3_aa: CASSLTGGSYGYTF

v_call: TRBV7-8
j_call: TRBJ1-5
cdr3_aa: CASSLVQGAGKQPQHF

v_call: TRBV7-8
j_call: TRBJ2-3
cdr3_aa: CASSFDLAGDQTDTQYF

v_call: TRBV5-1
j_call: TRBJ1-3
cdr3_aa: CASSLDLAVRNTIYF

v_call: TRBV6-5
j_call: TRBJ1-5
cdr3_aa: CASSPTGGHNQPQHF

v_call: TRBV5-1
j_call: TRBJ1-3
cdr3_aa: CASSPDGVGNTIYF

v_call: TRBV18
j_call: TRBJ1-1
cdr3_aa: CASSPSQGAEAFF

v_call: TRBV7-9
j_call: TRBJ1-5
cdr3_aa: CASTRGGGNQPQHF

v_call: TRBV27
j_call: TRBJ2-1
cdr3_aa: CASARRHNEQFF

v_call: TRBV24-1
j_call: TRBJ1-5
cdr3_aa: CATSDPGQGIQPQHF

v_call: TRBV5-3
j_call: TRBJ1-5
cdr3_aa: CARSAGIYGMGQPQHF

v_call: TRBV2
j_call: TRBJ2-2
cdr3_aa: CASSEGREGTGELFF

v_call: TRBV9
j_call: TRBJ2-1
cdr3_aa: CASSVAPGLAGVISSYNEQFF

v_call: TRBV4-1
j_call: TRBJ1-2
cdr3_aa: CASSQAAGGYGYTF

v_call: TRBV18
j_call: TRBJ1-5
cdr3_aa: CASSQDRTSNQPQHF